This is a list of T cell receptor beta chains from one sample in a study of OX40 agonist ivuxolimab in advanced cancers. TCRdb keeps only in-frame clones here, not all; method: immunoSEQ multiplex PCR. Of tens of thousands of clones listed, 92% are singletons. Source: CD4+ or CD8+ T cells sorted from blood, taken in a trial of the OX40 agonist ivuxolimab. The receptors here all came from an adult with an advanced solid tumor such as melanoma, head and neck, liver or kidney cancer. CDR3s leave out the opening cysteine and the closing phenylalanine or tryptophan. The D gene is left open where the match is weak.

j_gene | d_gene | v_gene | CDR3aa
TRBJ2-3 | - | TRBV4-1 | ASSQDFGTDTQY
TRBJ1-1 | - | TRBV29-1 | SVGENTEAF
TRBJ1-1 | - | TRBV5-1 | ASSLNTEAF
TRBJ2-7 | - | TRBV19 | ASSIEAHPLYEQY
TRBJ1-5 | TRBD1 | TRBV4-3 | ASSQDPTGAQPQH
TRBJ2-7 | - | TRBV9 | ASSLDTYYEQY
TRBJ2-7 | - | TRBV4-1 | ASSHPDSYEQY
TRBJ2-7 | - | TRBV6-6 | ASWPGGFGEQY
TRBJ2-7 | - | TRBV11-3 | ASSSPPDEQY
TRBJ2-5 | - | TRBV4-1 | ASSQEGLEETQY
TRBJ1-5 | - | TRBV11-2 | ASSLYGQSNQPQH
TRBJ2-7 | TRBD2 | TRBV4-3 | ASSQDPAGGPGEQY
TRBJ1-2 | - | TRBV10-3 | AISEIVGYNYGYT
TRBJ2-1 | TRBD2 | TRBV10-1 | ASSTGGSSYNEQF
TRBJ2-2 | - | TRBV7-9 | ASSPPSAGLNTGELF
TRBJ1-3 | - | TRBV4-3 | ASSPDSLPSGNTIY
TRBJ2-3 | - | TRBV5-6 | ASKYAISRDTQY
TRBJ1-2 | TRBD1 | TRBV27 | ASSLSAGGYGYT
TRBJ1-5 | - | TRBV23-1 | ASNGSWSQH
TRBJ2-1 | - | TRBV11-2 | ASSTSGPYNEQF
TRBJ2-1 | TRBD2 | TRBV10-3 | AISESKGSGGAYNEQF
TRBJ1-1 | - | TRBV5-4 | ASSLGRGFTEAF
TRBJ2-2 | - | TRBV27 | ASSLGVVGTGELF
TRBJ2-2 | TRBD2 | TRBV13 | ASSIGLADNTGELF
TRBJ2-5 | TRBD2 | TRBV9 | ASSDNPTSGGLIHGETQY
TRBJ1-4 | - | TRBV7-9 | ASSLAPNEKLF
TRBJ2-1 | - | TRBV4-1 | ASSQERGWTAQQF
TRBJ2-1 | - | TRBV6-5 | ASSYIETNEQF
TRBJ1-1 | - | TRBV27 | ASSPSLVTEAF
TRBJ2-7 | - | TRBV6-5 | ASSYSVGHSSYEQY
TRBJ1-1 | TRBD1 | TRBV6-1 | ASSAQGATEAF
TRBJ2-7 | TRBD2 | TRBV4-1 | ASSQDSGAAYEQY
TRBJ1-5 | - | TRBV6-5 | ASSYSIQPQH
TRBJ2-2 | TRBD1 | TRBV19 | ASSTRGQGVTGELF
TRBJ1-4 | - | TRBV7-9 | ASSPAVGLENEKLF
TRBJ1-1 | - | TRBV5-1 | ASSYVGEEAF
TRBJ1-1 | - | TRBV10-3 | AISNGGIEAF
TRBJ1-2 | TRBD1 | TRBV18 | ASSPPGQGSYGYT
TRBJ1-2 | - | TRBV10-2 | ASSLGRKDYGYT
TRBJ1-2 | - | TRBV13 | ASSSGVDYGYT
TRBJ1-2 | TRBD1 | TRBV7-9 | ASRQAGGADGYT
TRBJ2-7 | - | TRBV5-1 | ASSLGGQY
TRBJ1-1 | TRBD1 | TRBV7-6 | ASSADRGWQNTEAF
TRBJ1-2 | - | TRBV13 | ASSLGRNYGYT
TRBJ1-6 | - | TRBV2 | ASSDRQVNSPLH
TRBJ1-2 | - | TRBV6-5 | ASSYSGITNYGYT
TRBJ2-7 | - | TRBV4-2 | ASSQGPEQY
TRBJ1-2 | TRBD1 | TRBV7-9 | ASSGQGYGYT
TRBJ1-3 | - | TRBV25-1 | ASRNHHSGNTIY
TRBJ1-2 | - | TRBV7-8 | ASTSGSSYGYT
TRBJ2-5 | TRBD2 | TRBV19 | ASSIAFAGEGSQETQY
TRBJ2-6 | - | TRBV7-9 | ASRNSGDGANVLT
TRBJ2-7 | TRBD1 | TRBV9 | ASSMGQAYEQY
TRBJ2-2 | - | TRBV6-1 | ASSEAQGGLGELF
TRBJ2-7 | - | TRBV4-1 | ASSHAGGAYEQY